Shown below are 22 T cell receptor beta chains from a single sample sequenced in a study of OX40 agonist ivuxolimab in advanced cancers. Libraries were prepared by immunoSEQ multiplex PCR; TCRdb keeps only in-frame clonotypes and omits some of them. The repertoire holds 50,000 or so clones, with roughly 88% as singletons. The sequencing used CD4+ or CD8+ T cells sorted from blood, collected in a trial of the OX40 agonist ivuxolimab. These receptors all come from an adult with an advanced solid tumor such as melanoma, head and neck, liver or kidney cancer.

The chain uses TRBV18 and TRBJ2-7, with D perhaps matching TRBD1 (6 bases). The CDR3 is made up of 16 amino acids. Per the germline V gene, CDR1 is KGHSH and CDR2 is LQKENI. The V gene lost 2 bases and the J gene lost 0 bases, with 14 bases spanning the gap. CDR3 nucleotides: TGTGCCAGCTCACCAAGGGCAGGGGAAATCTCCTACGAGCAGTACTTC. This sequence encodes CASSPRAGEISYEQYF.

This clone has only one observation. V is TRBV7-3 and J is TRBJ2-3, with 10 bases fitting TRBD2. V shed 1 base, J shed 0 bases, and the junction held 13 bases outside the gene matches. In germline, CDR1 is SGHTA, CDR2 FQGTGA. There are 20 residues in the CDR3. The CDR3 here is CASSLNARASGGSSTDTQYF. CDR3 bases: TGTGCCAGCAGCTTAAATGCTCGGGCTAGCGGGGGCTCAAGCACAGATACGCAGTATTTT. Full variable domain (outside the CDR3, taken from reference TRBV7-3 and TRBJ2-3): GAGVSQTPSNKVTEKGKYVELRCDPISGHTALYWYRQSLGQGPEFLIYFQGTGAADDSGLPNDRFFAVRPEGSVSTLKIQRTERGDSAVYLCASSLNARASGGSSTDTQYFGPGTRLTVL.

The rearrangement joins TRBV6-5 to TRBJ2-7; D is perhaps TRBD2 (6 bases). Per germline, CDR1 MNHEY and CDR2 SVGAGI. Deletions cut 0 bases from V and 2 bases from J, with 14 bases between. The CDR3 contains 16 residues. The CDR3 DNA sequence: TGTGCCAGCAGTTACTCCGGCGGCGGGACCCCCTACGAGCAGTACTTC. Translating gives CASSYSGGGTPYEQYF.

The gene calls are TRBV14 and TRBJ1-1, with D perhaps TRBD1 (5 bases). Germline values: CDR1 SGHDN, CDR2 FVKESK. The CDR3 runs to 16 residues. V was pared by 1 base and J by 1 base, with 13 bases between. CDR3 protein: CASSQGEGRGNTEAFF. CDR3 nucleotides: TGTGCCAGCAGCCAAGGGGAGGGGCGAGGGAACACTGAAGCTTTCTTT.

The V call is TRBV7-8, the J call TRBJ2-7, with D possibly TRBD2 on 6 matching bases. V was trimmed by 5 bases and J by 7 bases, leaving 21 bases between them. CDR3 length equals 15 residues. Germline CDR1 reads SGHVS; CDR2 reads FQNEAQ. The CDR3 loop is CASSPGGVPRGEQYF. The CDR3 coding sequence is TGTGCCAGCAGCCCCGGGGGAGTCCCTCGCGGGGAGCAGTACTTC. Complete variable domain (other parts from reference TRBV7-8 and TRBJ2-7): GAGVSQSPRYKVAKRGQDVALRCDPISGHVSLFWYQQALGQGPEFLTYFQNEAQLDKSGLPSDRFFAERPEGSVSTLKIQRTQQEDSAVYLCASSPGGVPRGEQYFGPGTRLTVT.

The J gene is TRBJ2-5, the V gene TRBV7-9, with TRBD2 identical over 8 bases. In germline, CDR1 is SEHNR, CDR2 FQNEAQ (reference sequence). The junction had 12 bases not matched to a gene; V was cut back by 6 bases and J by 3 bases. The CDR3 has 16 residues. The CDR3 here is CASRTAPGRGEETQYF. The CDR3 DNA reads TGTGCCAGCAGAACCGCCCCCGGGAGGGGCGAAGAGACCCAGTACTTC. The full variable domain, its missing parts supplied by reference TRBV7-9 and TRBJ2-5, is DTGVSQNPRHKITKRGQNVTFRCDPISEHNRLYWYRQTLGQGPEFLTYFQNEAQLEKSRLLSDRFSAERPKGSFSTLEIQRTEQGDSAMYLCASRTAPGRGEETQYFGPGTRLLVL.

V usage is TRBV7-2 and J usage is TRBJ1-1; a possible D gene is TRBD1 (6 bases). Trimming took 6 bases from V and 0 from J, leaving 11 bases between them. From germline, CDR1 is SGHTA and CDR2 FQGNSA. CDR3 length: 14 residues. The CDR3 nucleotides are TGTGCCAGCAGGCCCGGACAGCTGAACACTGAAGCTTTCTTT. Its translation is CASRPGQLNTEAFF. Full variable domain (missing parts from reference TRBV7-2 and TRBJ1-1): GAGVSQSPSNKVTEKGKDVELRCDPISGHTALYWYRQSLGQGLEFLIYFQGNSAPDKSGLPSDRFSAERTGGSVSTLTIQRTQQEDSAVYLCASRPGQLNTEAFFGQGTRLTVV.

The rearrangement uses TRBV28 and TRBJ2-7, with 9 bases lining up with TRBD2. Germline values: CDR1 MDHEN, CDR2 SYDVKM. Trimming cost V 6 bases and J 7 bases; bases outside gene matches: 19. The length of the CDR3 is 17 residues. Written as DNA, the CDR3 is TGTGCCAGCAGCCAAGCTGGGGATAGCGGGGGAGTTTGGGAGCAGTACTTC. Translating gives CASSQAGDSGGVWEQYF.

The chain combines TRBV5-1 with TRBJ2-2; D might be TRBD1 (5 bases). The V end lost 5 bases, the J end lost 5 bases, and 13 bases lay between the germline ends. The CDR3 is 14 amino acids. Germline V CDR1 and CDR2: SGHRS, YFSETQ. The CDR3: CASRPSRGTGELFF. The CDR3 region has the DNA TGCGCCAGCAGGCCGAGTAGGGGTACCGGGGAGCTGTTTTTT.

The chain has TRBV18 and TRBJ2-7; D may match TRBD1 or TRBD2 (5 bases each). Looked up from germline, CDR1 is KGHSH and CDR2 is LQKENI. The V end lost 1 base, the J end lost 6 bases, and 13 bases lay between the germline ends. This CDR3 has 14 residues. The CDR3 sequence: CASSPQGTGREQYF. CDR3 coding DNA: TGTGCCAGCTCACCACAGGGCACGGGGCGCGAGCAGTACTTC.

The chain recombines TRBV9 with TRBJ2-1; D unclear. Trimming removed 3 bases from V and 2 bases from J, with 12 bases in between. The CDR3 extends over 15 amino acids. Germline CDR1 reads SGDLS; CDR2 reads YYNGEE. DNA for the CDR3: TGTGCCAGCAGCGCTTCCCCGAACCCCTACAATGAGCAGTTCTTC. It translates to CASSASPNPYNEQFF.

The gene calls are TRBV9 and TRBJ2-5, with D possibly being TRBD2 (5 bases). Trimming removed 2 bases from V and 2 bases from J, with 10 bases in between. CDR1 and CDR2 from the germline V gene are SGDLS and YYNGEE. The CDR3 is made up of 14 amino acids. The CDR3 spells CASSVTSGQETQYF. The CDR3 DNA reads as TGTGCCAGCAGCGTGACCAGCGGTCAAGAGACCCAGTACTTC. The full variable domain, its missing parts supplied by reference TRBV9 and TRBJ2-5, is DSGVTQTPKHLITATGQRVTLRCSPRSGDLSVYWYQQSLDQGLQFLIQYYNGEERAKGNILERFSAQQFPDLHSELNLSSLELGDSALYFCASSVTSGQETQYFGPGTRLLVL.

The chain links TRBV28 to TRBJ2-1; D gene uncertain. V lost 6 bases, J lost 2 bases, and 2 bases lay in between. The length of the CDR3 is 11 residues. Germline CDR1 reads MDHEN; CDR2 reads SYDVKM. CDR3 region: CASSTYNEQFF. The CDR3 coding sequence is TGTGCCAGCAGCACCTACAATGAGCAGTTCTTC.

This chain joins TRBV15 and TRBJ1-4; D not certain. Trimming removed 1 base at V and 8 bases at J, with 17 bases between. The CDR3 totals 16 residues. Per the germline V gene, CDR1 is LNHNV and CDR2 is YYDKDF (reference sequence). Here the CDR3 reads CATSRATGKIREKLFF. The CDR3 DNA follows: TGTGCCACCAGCAGAGCCACCGGGAAAATAAGGGAAAAACTGTTTTTT.

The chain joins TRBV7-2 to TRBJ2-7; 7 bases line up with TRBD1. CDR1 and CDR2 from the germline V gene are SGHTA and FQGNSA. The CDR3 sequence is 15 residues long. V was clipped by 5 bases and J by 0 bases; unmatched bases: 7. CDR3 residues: CASSDTGTASYEQYF. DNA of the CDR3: TGTGCCAGCAGCGACACGGGGACAGCCTCCTACGAGCAGTACTTC. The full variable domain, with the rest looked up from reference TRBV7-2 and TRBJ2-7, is GAGVSQSPSNKVTEKGKDVELRCDPISGHTALYWYRQSLGQGLEFLIYFQGNSAPDKSGLPSDRFSAERTGGSVSTLTIQRTQQEDSAVYLCASSDTGTASYEQYFGPGTRLTVT.

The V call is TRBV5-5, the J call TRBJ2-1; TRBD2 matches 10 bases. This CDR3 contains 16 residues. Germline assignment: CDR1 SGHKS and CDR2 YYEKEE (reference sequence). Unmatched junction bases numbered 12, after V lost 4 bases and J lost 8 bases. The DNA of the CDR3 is TGTGCCAGCAGCGCTCAGATAGCGGGAGGTTTCCATGAGCAGTTCTTC. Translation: CASSAQIAGGFHEQFF.

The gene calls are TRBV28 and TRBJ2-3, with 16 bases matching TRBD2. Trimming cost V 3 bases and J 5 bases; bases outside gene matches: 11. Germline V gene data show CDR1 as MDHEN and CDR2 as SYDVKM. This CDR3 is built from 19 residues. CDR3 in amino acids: CASSFASGTSGGALDTQYF. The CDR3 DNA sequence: TGTGCCAGCAGTTTTGCATCCGGGACTAGCGGGGGGGCGTTAGATACGCAGTATTTT. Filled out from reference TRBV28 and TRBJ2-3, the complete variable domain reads DVKVTQSSRYLVKRTGEKVFLECVQDMDHENMFWYRQDPGLGLRLIYFSYDVKMKEKGDIPEGYSVSREKKERFSLILESASTNQTSMYLCASSFASGTSGGALDTQYFGPGTRLTVL.

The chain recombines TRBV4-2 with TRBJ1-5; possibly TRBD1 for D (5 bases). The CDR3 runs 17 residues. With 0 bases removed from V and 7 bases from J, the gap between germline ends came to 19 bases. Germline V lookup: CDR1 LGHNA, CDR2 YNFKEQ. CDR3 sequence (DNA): TGTGCCAGCAGCCAAGATCCACTGGACACAAAGGGGCAGCCCCAGCATTTT. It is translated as CASSQDPLDTKGQPQHF.

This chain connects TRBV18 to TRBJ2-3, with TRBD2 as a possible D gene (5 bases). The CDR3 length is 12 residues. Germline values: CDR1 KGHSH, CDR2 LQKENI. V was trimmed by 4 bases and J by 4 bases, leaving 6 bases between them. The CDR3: CASSRGPDTQYF. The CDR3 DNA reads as TGTGCCAGCTCACGCGGGCCAGATACGCAGTATTTT.

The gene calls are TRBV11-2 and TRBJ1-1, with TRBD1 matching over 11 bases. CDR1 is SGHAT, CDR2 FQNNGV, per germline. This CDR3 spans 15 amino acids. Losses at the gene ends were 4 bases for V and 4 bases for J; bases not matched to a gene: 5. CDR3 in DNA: TGTGCCAGCAGCTCAGGACAGGGGGCGAGCACTGAAGCTTTCTTT. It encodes CASSSGQGASTEAFF.

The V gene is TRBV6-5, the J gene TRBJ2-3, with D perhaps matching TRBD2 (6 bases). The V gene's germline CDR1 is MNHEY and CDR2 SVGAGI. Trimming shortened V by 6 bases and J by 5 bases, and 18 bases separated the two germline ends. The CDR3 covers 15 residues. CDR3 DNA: TGTGCCAGCAGCCACGGGGACTCGGAGGGAGATACGCAGTATTTT. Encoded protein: CASSHGDSEGDTQYF.

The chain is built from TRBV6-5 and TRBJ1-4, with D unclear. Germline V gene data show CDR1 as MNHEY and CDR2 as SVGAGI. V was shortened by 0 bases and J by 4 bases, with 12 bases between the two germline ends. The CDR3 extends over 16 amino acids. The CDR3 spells CASSYSLQEHNEKLFF. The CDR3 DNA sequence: TGTGCCAGCAGTTACTCTTTGCAGGAGCATAATGAAAAACTGTTTTTT.